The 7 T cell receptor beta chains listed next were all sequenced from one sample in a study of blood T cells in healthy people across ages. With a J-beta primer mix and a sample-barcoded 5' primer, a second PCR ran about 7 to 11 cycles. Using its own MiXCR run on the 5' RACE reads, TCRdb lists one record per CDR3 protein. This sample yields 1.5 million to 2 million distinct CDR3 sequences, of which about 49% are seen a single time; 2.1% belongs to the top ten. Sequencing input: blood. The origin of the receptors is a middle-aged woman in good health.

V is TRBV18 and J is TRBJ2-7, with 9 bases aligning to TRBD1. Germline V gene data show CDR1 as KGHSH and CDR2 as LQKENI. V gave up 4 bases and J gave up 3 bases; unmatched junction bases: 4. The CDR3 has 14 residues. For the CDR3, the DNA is TGTGCCAGCTCACGGGACAGGGAGTTCTACGAGCAGTACTTC. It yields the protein CASSRDREFYEQYF.

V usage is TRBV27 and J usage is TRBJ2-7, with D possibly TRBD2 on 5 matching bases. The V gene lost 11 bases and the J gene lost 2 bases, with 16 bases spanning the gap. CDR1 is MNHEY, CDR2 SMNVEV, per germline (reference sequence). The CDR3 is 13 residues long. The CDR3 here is CAVSSGWAYEQYF. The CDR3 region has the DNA TGTGCCGTCAGTTCGGGATGGGCCTACGAGCAGTACTTC.

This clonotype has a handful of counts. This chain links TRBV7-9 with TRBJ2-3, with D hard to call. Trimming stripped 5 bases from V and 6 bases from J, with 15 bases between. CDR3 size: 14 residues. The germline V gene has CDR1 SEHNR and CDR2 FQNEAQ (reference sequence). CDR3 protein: CASSPDGKGDTQYF. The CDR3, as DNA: TGTGCCAGCAGCCCCGACGGAAAAGGGGATACGCAGTATTTT.

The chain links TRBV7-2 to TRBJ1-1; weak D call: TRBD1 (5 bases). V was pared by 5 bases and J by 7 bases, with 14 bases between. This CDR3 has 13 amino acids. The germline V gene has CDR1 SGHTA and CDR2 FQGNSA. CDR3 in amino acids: CASSQQEALEAFF. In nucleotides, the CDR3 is TGTGCCAGCAGCCAACAGGAGGCCCTTGAAGCTTTCTTT.

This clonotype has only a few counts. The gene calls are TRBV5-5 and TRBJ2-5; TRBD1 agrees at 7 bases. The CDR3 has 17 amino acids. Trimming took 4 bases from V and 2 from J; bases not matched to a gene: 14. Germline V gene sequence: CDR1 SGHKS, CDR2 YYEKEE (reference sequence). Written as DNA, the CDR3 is TGTGCCAGCAGCACCGGGGCTCTACAGGGGCTACAAGAGACCCAGTACTTC. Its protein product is CASSTGALQGLQETQYF.

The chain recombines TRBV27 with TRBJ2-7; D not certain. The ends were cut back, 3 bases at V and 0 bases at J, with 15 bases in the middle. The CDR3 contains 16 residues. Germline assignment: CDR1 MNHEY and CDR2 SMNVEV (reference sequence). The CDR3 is CASSFRLGSVSYEQYF. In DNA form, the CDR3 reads TGTGCCAGCAGTTTTCGGCTGGGCAGCGTCTCCTACGAGCAGTACTTC.

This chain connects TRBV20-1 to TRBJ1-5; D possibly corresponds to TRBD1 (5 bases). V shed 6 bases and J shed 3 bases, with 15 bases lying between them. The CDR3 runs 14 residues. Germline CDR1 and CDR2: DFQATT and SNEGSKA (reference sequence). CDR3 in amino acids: CSASRGGVNQPQHF. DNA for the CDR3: TGCAGTGCCTCCCGGGGGGGGGTCAATCAGCCCCAGCATTTT.